The 12 T cell receptor beta chains reported below all come from one sample, sequenced in a study of cytomegalovirus exposure and HLA in healthy donors. The PCR contained 60 Vbeta and 13 Jbeta primers. The data were produced by immunoSEQ multiplex PCR, yet TCRdb's version contains in-frame clones alone and is incomplete. This sample has 150,000 to 200,000 clones; around 79% occur once, and the top ten carry approximately 0.55%. The specimen was PBMCs. Receptors originate from a woman aged 50 to 60 in good health and CMV-seronegative.

The rearrangement uses TRBV28 and TRBJ1-1; TRBD1 is a possible D gene (6 bases). V gave up 4 bases and J gave up 5 bases, with 20 bases separating them. Germline V gives CDR1 MDHEN, CDR2 SYDVKM. CDR3 length equals 16 residues. Here the CDR3 DNA reads TGTGCCAGCAGTTGGGGGGGCAGCAGCCGGAGTACTGAAGCTTTCTTT. It encodes CASSWGGSSRSTEAFF.

Only one count was recorded for this clone. The J gene is TRBJ2-3, the V gene TRBV10-3, with 10 bases lining up with TRBD1. Germline CDR1 and CDR2: ENHRY and SYGVKD. The junction had 1 base not matched to a gene; V was cut back by 0 bases and J by 4 bases. The CDR3 is 15 amino acids. The DNA of the CDR3 is TGTGCCATCAGTGAGTCGGGACAGGGGCCAGATACGCAGTATTTT. This encodes CAISESGQGPDTQYF.

The rearrangement links TRBV6-5 to TRBJ1-4, with D possibly being TRBD1 (5 bases). Germline CDR1 MNHEY, CDR2 SVGAGI. V lost 5 bases to trimming and J lost 10 bases, with 14 bases between them. The CDR3 is made up of 13 amino acids. DNA for the CDR3: TGTGCCAGCAGTCCGGGGGAGGTGGGAAAACTGTTTTTT. Its translation: CASSPGEVGKLFF.

V usage is TRBV6-5 and J usage is TRBJ2-7; TRBD2 matches at 10 bases. J gave up 4 bases and V 6 bases, and 6 bases lay outside the gene matches. CDR3 length: 14 amino acids. Germline loops: CDR1 MNHEY, CDR2 SVGAGI. CDR3 region: CASRDSGGRYEQYF. In DNA form, the CDR3 reads TGTGCCAGCAGAGATAGCGGGGGGAGATACGAGCAGTACTTC.

The V gene is TRBV2, the J gene TRBJ1-1, with TRBD1 as a possible D gene (6 bases). The germline gives CDR1 SNHLY, CDR2 FYNNEI. V was clipped by 3 bases and J by 10 bases, with 12 bases between them. The CDR3 extends over 12 amino acids. The CDR3 is CASSEGAEAAFF. The CDR3 DNA reads as TGTGCCAGCAGTGAGGGGGCGGAGGCAGCTTTCTTT. The variable domain in full, completed from reference TRBV2 and TRBJ1-1, reads EPEVTQTPSHQVTQMGQEVILRCVPISNHLYFYWYRQILGQKVEFLVSFYNNEISEKSEIFDDQFSVERPDGSNFTLKIRSTKLEDSAMYFCASSEGAEAAFFGQGTRLTVV.

The chain recombines TRBV6-6 with TRBJ2-5; maybe TRBD2 (5 bases). Germline-derived CDR1 and CDR2 are MNHNY and SVGAGI (reference sequence). The CDR3 is 15 residues long. Between the trimmed V and J ends, which lost 10 bases and 2 bases, there was a span of 20 bases. CDR3 sequence: CATEEAVGVQETQYF. CDR3 nucleotides: TGTGCCACCGAGGAAGCGGTTGGGGTACAAGAGACCCAGTACTTC.

This rearrangement joins TRBV11-1 to TRBJ1-2, with a weak D call TRBD1 (5 bases). The CDR3 runs 14 residues. Germline CDR1 SGHAT, CDR2 FQDESV (reference sequence). The V end lost 5 bases, the J end lost 3 bases, and 13 bases lay between the germline ends. DNA of the CDR3: TGTGCCAGCAGCCAGTGGGGGGATCACTATGGCTACACCTTC. Translating gives CASSQWGDHYGYTF.

V usage is TRBV6-5 and J usage is TRBJ1-4; 7 nucleotides align to TRBD1. The CDR3 totals 15 residues. With V trimmed by 1 base and J by 6 bases, 5 bases remained unmatched. Germline V gives CDR1 MNHEY, CDR2 SVGAGI. DNA of the CDR3: TGTGCCAGCAGTTACTTACAGGGGCGGGATGAAAAACTGTTTTTT. It is translated as CASSYLQGRDEKLFF.

Written as DNA, the CDR3 is TGTGCCAGCAGCGTAGGAGAGCGGGGGGGTTCAGATACGCAGTATTTT. It yields the protein CASSVGERGGSDTQYF. This rearrangement joins TRBV9 to TRBJ2-3, with TRBD2 matching 10 bases. CDR3 length: 16 amino acids. With 0 bases clipped from V and 4 bases from J, the junction kept 5 bases outside the gene matches. Germline CDR1 and CDR2: SGDLS and YYNGEE.

This clone has only a few counts. The genes are TRBV9 and TRBJ2-3, with a tentative D call TRBD2 (5 bases). The V end lost 4 bases, the J end lost 7 bases, and 19 bases lay between the germline ends. From germline, CDR1 is SGDLS and CDR2 YYNGEE. The CDR3 extends over 15 amino acids. CDR3 nucleotides: TGTGCCAGCAGCCCCCAAGGAGGTCAAGTATATACGCAGTATTTT. Amino acids: CASSPQGGQVYTQYF.

As to this clone: One junction end disagrees with the germline gene, perhaps due to a read error. The chain carries TRBV11-2 and TRBJ2-7, with 9 bases that match TRBD2. The CDR3 extends over 14 amino acids. Looked up from germline, CDR1 is SGHAT and CDR2 is FQNNGV. CDR3 amino acids: CAGSLASGTYEQYF. CDR3 DNA sequence: TGTGCCGGCAGCTTGGCTAGCGGGACCTACGAGCAGTACTTC.

The CDR3 nucleotides are TGTGCCAGCAGTCCGCAGCGACGCAATCAGCCCCAGCATTTT. It codes for CASSPQRRNQPQHF. The rearrangement joins TRBV7-8 to TRBJ1-5; D not resolved. The CDR3 runs 14 residues. In germline, CDR1 is SGHVS, CDR2 FQNEAQ. Trimming took 6 bases from V and 2 from J, leaving 11 bases between them.